This TCR gamma chain was obtained from a study of intestinal T cells in coeliac disease (dated by TCRdb to 2018 to 2020). In terms of the full investigation: In the TRG cohort, coeliac patients were much younger than controls, with a mean age of 16.0 years compared with 54.8 years. The TCR-delta (TRD) cohort included duodenal biopsies from roughly ten coeliac disease patients and roughly ten non-coeliac controls. A second, larger TCR-gamma (TRG) cohort included duodenal biopsies from approximately 33 coeliac disease patients and more than 20 non-coeliac controls. On the study overall, not on this receptor specifically: Repeated CDR3 amino acid sequences could not be distinguished from PCR duplicates. FFPE-derived DNA was found to be relatively degraded, and loss of a proportion of TCR sequences in each sample was likely caused by this degradation. A significant age difference was observed between coeliac and control groups, although significant classification was not yielded by an age-split analysis. Of roughly 54 biopsies, roughly 51 (94.4%) were correctly classified by TRG clustering, and a leave-one-out accuracy of approximately 90% was reported. TRD kmer-based clustering correctly classified all 22 biopsies in training, with a reported leave-one-out accuracy of about 91%.

Of note for this clone: Its antigen target is currently unknown. The junction and the germline gene differ at one end; a read error may be behind it.

Genomic DNA was extracted with the QIAamp DNA FFPE tissue kit from ten 5-um FFPE scrolls per case. To test whether coeliac disease could be classified from the TCR repertoire, the study used duodenal biopsies that were formalin-fixed paraffin-embedded, fully anonymised, and surplus to diagnostic needs. The library was built by means of multiplex PCR. Sequencing took place on an Ion Torrent PGM. TRG repertoires were amplified from approximately 220 ng of biopsy DNA using the LymphoTrack kit, whose primers carry Illumina adapters. TRG amplicons were purified using AMPure XP beads, were quantified on a 2100 Bioanalyzer, and were pooled equimolarly. An Ion PGM instrument was used to sequence the TRG libraries. As for the authors' bioinformatics: FastX removed reads in which more than 10% of nucleotides fell below the per-patient third-quartile quality score. Reads were aligned with IMGT/HighV-QUEST to assign V, D and J genes, identify CDR3 regions and assess functionality. Sequences were converted to amino acids, and every sequence predicted to be non-functional was removed. CDR3s were split into kmers, with and without positional annotation; kmer frequencies underwent PCA, and samples were clustered using all 1023 combinations of PCs 1-10. Classification was validated by leave-one-out cross-validation, re-optimising parameters on the remaining samples each time. Shannon diversity was calculated using the vegan R package from repeated random subsamples equal to the lowest read count. Clone calls in TCRdb were regenerated from the public reads with CATT, after which identical DNA sequences shared one row. The V and J calls and clone size come from TCRdb's table, not from the authors' own analysis. A total of about 880 gamma-chain clones appear in this sample, 55% of them only once. Of the sample, approximately 11% is held by the ten largest clones.

Inclusive of the bounding cysteine and phenylalanine, the CDR3 is 14 residues long. The sequence is cut down to CDR3 DNA, 42 bases in frame from base 1. Specimen: a duodenal biopsy. This TCR was recovered from a human donor with celiac disease. Here the chain combines TRGV10 and TRGJP1. TRGV10 is an ORF for which the function is uncertain. The nucleotide sequence reads as follows: TGTGCTGCGTGGAAAATACCAACTGGTTGGTTCAAAATATTT. Its translation reads: CAAWKIPTGWFKIF.